This is a list of T cell receptor beta chains from one sample in a study of glioma-infiltrating T cells after dendritic cell vaccination. Method: immunoSEQ multiplex PCR; TCRdb's copy keeps in-frame clones and lacks some. Of 25,000 to 35,000 clones in the sample, approximately 90% were seen once. This sample comprised blood, obtained before dendritic cell vaccination. The receptor source for this set is a human donor with glioblastoma. Each CDR3 is given without its conserved first and last residue.

CDR3 protein	V gene
ASSPDYFTDTQY	TRBV11-2
ASNYLQLQALEKLF	TRBV6-5
ASSYAAGANTGELF	TRBV6-5
ASSRPGQLTGELF	TRBV5-4
ASSGGMTGEDTGELF	TRBV2
ASSVVAGVPGETQY	TRBV9
ASSLGGAKNIQY	TRBV5-8
ASSPQDRGDGYT	TRBV18
ASSPGTSQETQY	TRBV5-1
ASSPASGQTYYGYT	TRBV4-1
AWRATSGGASYEQY	TRBV30
ASSLATGADGYT	TRBV5-1
ARLRGQADTQY	TRBV18
ASSLVRRERASYNEQF	TRBV5-1
ASSTSGVGGEQY	TRBV19
ATSLTTAGGAWGYT	TRBV15
ASSLDQGGGDTEAF	TRBV7-9
ASSFGTTNTGELF	TRBV6-5
ASSREMNTEAF	TRBV18
ASSLDLAGGVYEQF	TRBV5-1
ASRPGTGGNEQF	TRBV6-6
AISGQGLEKLF	TRBV10-3
ASRSAGELF	TRBV6-1
ASSLEVGGNYGYT	TRBV5-6
ASSYPEQGSYEQY	TRBV6-5
ASSYPGARNTEAF	TRBV6-5
ASLSRQGNSPLH	TRBV7-2
ASSRRQGRLGNEQF	TRBV2
ASSPTEQRVSGEQY	TRBV18
ASSLQGYNSPLH	TRBV7-2
ASSLGATGGGETQY	TRBV11-2
ASSPTQRVVGQPQH	TRBV4-2
ASRTHSGASTDTQY	TRBV6-6
ASSYSQGGTDTQY	TRBV6-5
ASSWTRGSYEQY	TRBV11-2
ASRTYESNQPQH	TRBV19
ASSSTSLSYNEQF	TRBV7-9